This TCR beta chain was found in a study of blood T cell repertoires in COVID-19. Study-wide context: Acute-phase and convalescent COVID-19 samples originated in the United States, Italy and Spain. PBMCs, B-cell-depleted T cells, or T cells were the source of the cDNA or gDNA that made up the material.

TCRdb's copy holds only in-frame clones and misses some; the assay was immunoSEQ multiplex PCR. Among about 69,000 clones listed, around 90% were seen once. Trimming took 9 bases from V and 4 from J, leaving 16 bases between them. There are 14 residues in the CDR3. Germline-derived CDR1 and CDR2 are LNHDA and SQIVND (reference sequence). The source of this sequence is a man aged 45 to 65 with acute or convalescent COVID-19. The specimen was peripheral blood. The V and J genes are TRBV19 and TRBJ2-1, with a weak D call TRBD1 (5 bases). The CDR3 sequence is CASRTRQNYNEQFF. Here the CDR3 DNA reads TGTGCCAGCCGGACACGACAAAATTACAATGAGCAGTTCTTC. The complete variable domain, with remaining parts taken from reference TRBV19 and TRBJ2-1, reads DGGITQSPKYLFRKEGQNVTLSCEQNLNHDAMYWYRQDPGQGLRLIYYSQIVNDFQKGDIAEGYSVSREKKESFPLTVTSAQKNPTAFYLCASRTRQNYNEQFFGPGTRLTVL.